One and the same sample provided the 32 T cell receptor beta chains below, sequenced in a study of T cell changes during pregnancy in multiple sclerosis. Clones were sequenced by immunoSEQ multiplex PCR, and TCRdb holds only the in-frame ones, with some missing. This table holds just under 35,000 clones, just over 90% found once. This sample comprised peripheral blood, obtained in the second trimester of pregnancy. These receptors were taken from a female donor in good health, enrolled as a control in a pregnancy study.

The genes are TRBV5-1 and TRBJ1-1, with 11 bases matching TRBD1. CDR1 is SGHRS, CDR2 YFSETQ, per germline. The V segment lost 4 bases and the J segment 6 bases; nucleotides outside the gene matches: 5. This CDR3 has 14 residues. CDR3 loop: CASSRDRGRPEAFF. The CDR3 DNA is TGCGCCAGCAGCCGGGACAGGGGGAGGCCTGAAGCTTTCTTT.

The genes are TRBV6-4 and TRBJ2-7; TRBD1 is a possible D gene (5 bases). The length of the CDR3 is 14 residues. Between the trimmed V and J ends, which lost 6 bases and 4 bases, there was a span of 16 bases. Germline values: CDR1 MRHNA, CDR2 SNTAGT. CDR3 residues: CASRGLGDPYEQYF. CDR3 coding DNA: TGTGCCAGCAGGGGGCTAGGGGATCCTTACGAGCAGTACTTC.

The V call is TRBV9, the J call TRBJ2-3; 8 positions match TRBD1. The germline V gene has CDR1 SGDLS and CDR2 YYNGEE. CDR3 length: 16 amino acids. J lost 4 bases, V lost 4 bases, and 11 bases had no gene match. As DNA, the CDR3 is TGTGCCAGCAGCCCCGGACAGGGATATTTCCCAGATACGCAGTATTTT. Translation gives CASSPGQGYFPDTQYF.

The chain is built from TRBV19 and TRBJ2-1, with 11 positions matching TRBD1. The CDR3 length is 21 residues. Trimming cost V 6 bases and J 1 base; bases outside gene matches: 20. The V gene's germline CDR1 is LNHDA and CDR2 SQIVND (reference sequence). The CDR3 coding sequence is TGTGCCAGTAGAAATGCTCTTGGGGACAGGGGGGTTTTAGGGTCCTACAATGAGCAGTTCTTC. Encoded protein: CASRNALGDRGVLGSYNEQFF. The full variable domain, with the rest looked up from reference TRBV19 and TRBJ2-1, is DGGITQSPKYLFRKEGQNVTLSCEQNLNHDAMYWYRQDPGQGLRLIYYSQIVNDFQKGDIAEGYSVSREKKESFPLTVTSAQKNPTAFYLCASRNALGDRGVLGSYNEQFFGPGTRLTVL.

This chain links TRBV27 with TRBJ1-5, with D possibly TRBD1 on 5 matching bases. The germline CDR1 and CDR2 sequences are MNHEY and SMNVEV (reference sequence). V lost 5 bases and J 2 bases, leaving 16 bases between the germline ends. The CDR3 extends over 16 amino acids. CDR3 amino acids: CASSRTSGFRNQPQHF. CDR3 in DNA: TGTGCCAGCAGTAGGACATCTGGGTTCCGCAATCAGCCCCAGCATTTT.

This chain connects TRBV5-4 to TRBJ2-7; no clear D. The CDR3 loop spans 12 amino acids. The germline CDR1 and CDR2 sequences are SGHNT and YYREEE (reference sequence). With 3 bases removed from V and 6 bases from J, the gap between germline ends came to 10 bases. The CDR3: CASSSPFGEQYF. CDR3 DNA: TGTGCCAGCAGCTCCCCCTTCGGCGAGCAGTACTTC.

The rearrangement uses TRBV6-6 and TRBJ1-2, with TRBD1 identical over 8 bases. V lost 6 bases, J lost 4 bases, and 7 bases stayed unmatched. This CDR3 has 14 residues. CDR1 is MNHNY and CDR2 is SVGAGI in the germline V gene (reference sequence). CDR3 sequence reads: CASRETGTGYGYTF. In DNA, the CDR3 is TGTGCCAGCAGGGAAACCGGGACAGGCTATGGCTACACCTTC.

The rearrangement links TRBV27 to TRBJ1-2, with TRBD1 identical over 8 bases. Germline assignment: CDR1 MNHEY and CDR2 SMNVEV (reference sequence). The CDR3 length is 16 residues. V lost 2 bases to trimming and J lost 4 bases; unmatched junction nucleotides: 9. This CDR3 is CASSLLASQGGYGYTF. For the CDR3, the DNA is TGTGCCAGCAGTTTACTCGCCTCACAGGGGGGCTATGGCTACACCTTC.

This chain uses TRBV19 with TRBJ1-2; no clear D. CDR3 length: 14 residues. V was shortened by 4 bases and J by 0 bases, with 9 bases between the two germline ends. Germline values: CDR1 LNHDA, CDR2 SQIVND (reference sequence). The CDR3 nucleotides are TGTGCCAGTAGTACCCGGACTGCTAACTATGGCTACACCTTC. Amino acids: CASSTRTANYGYTF.

J is TRBJ1-4 and V is TRBV5-4; 7 positions agree with TRBD1. The CDR3 runs 17 residues. CDR1 is SGHNT and CDR2 is YYREEE in the germline V gene (reference sequence). With 6 bases clipped from V and 0 bases from J, the junction kept 11 bases outside the gene matches. DNA for the CDR3: TGTGCCAGCAAGGCAGGGGGGAATTTGGCAACTAATGAAAAACTGTTTTTT. This translates into CASKAGGNLATNEKLFF.

This rearrangement joins TRBV5-6 to TRBJ2-2, with TRBD1 matching 10 bases. CDR1 is SGHDT, CDR2 YYEEEE, per germline. The CDR3 sequence is 14 residues long. V dropped 4 bases and J dropped 3; count of bases not matched to a gene: 0. The CDR3 DNA reads as TGTGCCAGCAGCGGGACAGGGGACACCGGGGAGCTGTTTTTT. Amino acids: CASSGTGDTGELFF.

The chain is built from TRBV19 and TRBJ1-2; 7 bases fit TRBD1. V lost 3 bases, J lost 0 bases, and 10 bases stayed unmatched. Germline lookup yields CDR1 LNHDA and CDR2 SQIVND (reference sequence). CDR3 size: 17 residues. The CDR3 reads CASSISEGTVANYGYTF. The CDR3 bases are TGTGCCAGTAGTATTTCCGAAGGGACAGTGGCTAACTATGGCTACACCTTC.

The V and J genes are TRBV18 and TRBJ2-1; D possibly corresponds to TRBD1 (6 bases). This CDR3 contains 16 residues. Between the trimmed V and J ends, which lost 3 bases and 0 bases, there was a span of 12 bases. The germline CDR1 and CDR2 sequences are KGHSH and LQKENI. The CDR3: CASSPGQPSSYNEQFF. For the CDR3, the DNA is TGTGCCAGCTCACCCGGACAGCCGAGCTCCTACAATGAGCAGTTCTTC.

The J gene is TRBJ2-7, the V gene TRBV10-3; 7 bases map to TRBD2. V dropped 6 bases and J dropped 0; count of bases not matched to a gene: 11. The V gene's germline CDR1 is ENHRY and CDR2 SYGVKD. The CDR3 consists of 16 residues. The CDR3 region has the DNA TGTGCCATCAGGTCTGCTAGCGGCAGGAGCTCCTACGAGCAGTACTTC. As protein: CAIRSASGRSSYEQYF.

The rearrangement uses TRBV7-9 and TRBJ2-7; 7 bases agree with TRBD2. Germline CDR1 is SEHNR and CDR2 is FQNEAQ (reference sequence). This CDR3 comprises 13 residues. In DNA, the CDR3 is TGTGTTTCTTTTAGCGGGCCTTCCTACGAGCAGTACTTC. This codes for CVSFSGPSYEQYF.

The chain links TRBV2 to TRBJ2-7, with a tentative D call TRBD2 (6 bases). The ends were cut back, 8 bases at V and 0 bases at J, with 14 bases in the middle. Germline V gene lookup returns CDR1 SNHLY and CDR2 FYNNEI. CDR3 size: 14 residues. The CDR3 bases are TGTGCCAGCCTCAGTGGGGGGAGCTCCTACGAGCAGTACTTC. This translates into CASLSGGSSYEQYF.

This clone was seen only once. The V gene is TRBV13, the J gene TRBJ1-6, with 7 bases lining up with TRBD1. The CDR3 runs to 16 residues. V gave up 5 bases and J gave up 10 bases; unmatched junction bases: 14. Germline V lookup: CDR1 PRHDT, CDR2 FYEKMQ (reference sequence). The CDR3 loop reads CASSQSYRGLNSPLHF. As DNA, the CDR3 is TGTGCCAGCAGCCAATCATACAGGGGCTTAAACTCACCCCTCCACTTT.

The chain has TRBV4-1 and TRBJ1-1, with D perhaps TRBD1 (5 bases). Trimming stripped 6 bases from V and 3 bases from J, with 14 bases between. CDR1 and CDR2 from the germline V gene are MGHRA and YSYEKL. The CDR3 sequence is 14 residues long. The CDR3 DNA sequence: TGCGCCAGCAGTCCCTTGGCAGGGTACACTGAAGCTTTCTTT. Translated: CASSPLAGYTEAFF.

J is TRBJ2-7 and V is TRBV10-3; tentative D call: TRBD2 (5 bases). The V gene lost 6 bases and the J gene lost 7 bases, with 16 bases spanning the gap. This CDR3 spans 13 amino acids. Germline lookup yields CDR1 ENHRY and CDR2 SYGVKD. The CDR3 nucleotides read TGTGCCATCAGAAATACCGGGATCCGGGAGCAGTACTTC. It yields the protein CAIRNTGIREQYF.

The rearrangement links TRBV13 to TRBJ2-7, with TRBD2 matching over 8 bases. Per the germline V gene, CDR1 is PRHDT and CDR2 is FYEKMQ (reference sequence). The CDR3 consists of 16 residues. J lost 3 bases, V lost 5 bases, and 12 bases had no gene match. The CDR3 reads CASSAYRAGGYYEQYF. The DNA of the CDR3 is TGTGCCAGCAGCGCATATAGGGCGGGGGGCTACTACGAGCAGTACTTC. Full variable domain (missing parts from reference TRBV13 and TRBJ2-7): AAGVIQSPRHLIKEKRETATLKCYPIPRHDTVYWYQQGPGQDPQFLISFYEKMQSDKGSIPDRFSAQQFSDYHSELNMSSLELGDSALYFCASSAYRAGGYYEQYFGPGTRLTVT.

The V and J genes are TRBV21-1 and TRBJ2-5; the listed D gene, TRBD2, was not tested against the DNA. TRBV21-1 is a recognized pseudogene. The CDR3 runs 14 residues. CDR3 sequence reads: CASSKDDGKETQYF. The DNA of the CDR3 is TGTGCCAGCAGCAAAGATGACGGGAAAGAGACCCAGTACTTC.

This chain links TRBV4-2 with TRBJ2-7; 13 bases match TRBD2. Trimming cost V 2 bases and J 6 bases; bases outside gene matches: 4. Germline lookup yields CDR1 LGHNA and CDR2 YNFKEQ. CDR3 size: 15 residues. In DNA form, the CDR3 reads TGTGCCAGCAGCCAAAAAACTAGCGGGGGGGCCGAGCAGTACTTC. This codes for CASSQKTSGGAEQYF.

V is TRBV29-1 and J is TRBJ1-5; the match to TRBD1 covers 10 bases. Germline CDR1 reads SQVTM; CDR2 reads ANQGSEA. The V gene end was trimmed by 6 bases and the J gene end by 6 bases; junction bases not matched to a gene: 5. The CDR3 has 13 amino acids. In DNA form, the CDR3 reads TGCAGCGTCGGGACAGGGGAGAGTCAGCCCCAGCATTTT. Its translation: CSVGTGESQPQHF.

This chain uses TRBV5-4 with TRBJ1-2; 9 nucleotides align to TRBD1. The CDR3 is made up of 15 amino acids. Germline trimming cut 3 bases from V and 2 bases from J; bases unmatched to any gene: 5. CDR1 SGHNT and CDR2 YYREEE come from the germline V gene (reference sequence). The CDR3 here is CASSWGQGSNYGYTF. The DNA for the CDR3 is TGTGCCAGCAGCTGGGGACAGGGATCGAACTATGGCTACACCTTC.

This rearrangement joins TRBV5-3 to TRBJ2-7, with 7 bases fitting TRBD2. TRBV5-3 is an ORF, with its function uncertain. This CDR3 region has 15 residues. With 10 bases clipped from V and 1 base from J, the junction kept 14 bases outside the gene matches. CDR3 nucleotides: TGTGCCGGCAGCAAAGCGGGACCGCGGTCCTACGAGCAGTACTTC. Amino acids: CAGSKAGPRSYEQYF.

CDR3 nucleotides: TGCAGTTCCGGTTGGGATACGCAGTATTTT. This codes for CSSGWDTQYF. The rearrangement links TRBV20-1 to TRBJ2-3; no definite D call. This CDR3 has 10 amino acids. CDR1 DFQATT and CDR2 SNEGSKA come from the germline V gene (reference sequence). Trimming stripped 8 bases from V and 6 bases from J, with 9 bases between.

This clone was seen only once. DNA of the CDR3: TGTGCCAGCAGCTTAGCGTGGGCTAGCGGGAGGATAACCTACGAGCAGTACTTC. Translated, it gives CASSLAWASGRITYEQYF. The chain has TRBV7-8 and TRBJ2-7; TRBD2 matches at 11 bases. The CDR3 has 18 amino acids. The V gene's germline CDR1 is SGHVS and CDR2 FQNEAQ. With 0 bases clipped from V and 2 bases from J, the junction kept 9 bases outside the gene matches.

The chain combines TRBV5-4 with TRBJ1-6, with 9 positions matching TRBD1. V shed 1 base and J 7 bases; nucleotides not matched to a gene: 3. Germline loops: CDR1 SGHNT, CDR2 YYREEE (reference sequence). The length of the CDR3 is 15 residues. The CDR3 nucleotides read TGTGCCAGCAGCTTGAGGACAGGGGCGAATTCACCCCTCCACTTT. Translation gives CASSLRTGANSPLHF. The entire variable domain, with the rest obtained from reference TRBV5-4 and TRBJ1-6, is as follows: ETGVTQSPTHLIKTRGQQVTLRCSSQSGHNTVSWYQQALGQGPQFIFQYYREEENGRGNFPPRFSGLQFPNYSSELNVNALELDDSALYLCASSLRTGANSPLHFGNGTRLTVT.

The rearrangement links TRBV6-6 to TRBJ1-1; tentatively, D is TRBD1 (5 bases). The V end lost 5 bases, the J end lost 1 base, and 5 bases lay between the germline ends. Germline V lookup: CDR1 MNHNY, CDR2 SVGAGI (reference sequence). The CDR3 has 12 residues. The CDR3 DNA sequence: TGTGCCAGCAGTGACAGGAACACTGAAGCTTTCTTT. Translated, it gives CASSDRNTEAFF.

CDR3 protein: CASSVDRVAGELFF. CDR3 nucleotides: TGTGCCAGCAGCGTTGACAGGGTGGCCGGGGAGCTGTTTTTT. The chain employs TRBV9 and TRBJ2-2; 7 nucleotides line up with TRBD1. The J segment lost 6 bases and the V segment lost 2 bases, leaving 4 bases of the junction unmatched. In germline, CDR1 is SGDLS, CDR2 YYNGEE. This CDR3 region has 14 residues.

V usage is TRBV7-3 and J usage is TRBJ1-5; tentatively, D is TRBD1 (5 bases). This CDR3 is 15 amino acids long. The V gene's germline CDR1 is SGHTA and CDR2 FQGTGA. Deletions cut 2 bases from V and 5 bases from J, with 13 bases between. The CDR3, as DNA: TGTGCCAGCAGCTTACAGGAGCAGGGTGATCAGCCCCAGCATTTT. Translated: CASSLQEQGDQPQHF.

The rearrangement joins TRBV28 to TRBJ1-6, with 7 bases matching TRBD1. The CDR3 runs to 13 residues. V shed 7 bases and J 11 bases; nucleotides not matched to a gene: 8. Germline assignment: CDR1 MDHEN and CDR2 SYDVKM. CDR3 nucleotide sequence: TGTGCCAGCACCACGACAGGGACGGCACCCCTCCACTTT. Translating gives CASTTTGTAPLHF. The variable domain in full, with the rest retrieved from reference TRBV28 and TRBJ1-6, is DVKVTQSSRYLVKRTGEKVFLECVQDMDHENMFWYRQDPGLGLRLIYFSYDVKMKEKGDIPEGYSVSREKKERFSLILESASTNQTSMYLCASTTTGTAPLHFGNGTRLTVT.